This T cell receptor beta chain derives from a study of blood T cell repertoires in COVID-19. Study-wide background: Spain, Italy and the United States supplied samples that represented acute and convalescent COVID-19.

Original analysis: From reference gene primer amplification, estimates of nucleated cell counts were derived. Data came from immunoSEQ multiplex PCR; TCRdb stores just in-frame clones and leaves some out. V, J and clone size reflect that table, while D and trimming were determined from the DNA. The table includes approximately 250,000 clones, almost 85% detected once. The CDR3 sequence is 16 residues long. Trimming cost V 4 bases and J 1 base; bases outside gene matches: 3. The germline CDR1 and CDR2 sequences are SGHRS and YFSETQ. Those enrolled, adults aged roughly 18 to 100 years, came from about two dozen US areas.

J is TRBJ2-3 and V is TRBV5-1, with 13 positions matching TRBD2. What was sequenced was PBMCs or T cells enriched from blood (not recorded which). The source is a woman in her 50s with acute COVID-19. CDR3 region: CASSAGLAGGTDTQYF. CDR3 in DNA: TGCGCCAGCAGCGCAGGACTAGCGGGGGGCACAGATACGCAGTATTTT. Filled out from reference TRBV5-1 and TRBJ2-3, the complete variable domain reads KAGVTQTPRYLIKTRGQQVTLSCSPISGHRSVSWYQQTPGQGLQFLFEYFSETQRNKGNFPGRFSGRQFSNSRSEMNVSTLELGDSALYLCASSAGLAGGTDTQYFGPGTRLTVL.